The count of the clone carrying this T cell receptor beta chain is one. The PCR made use of 60 Vbeta and 13 Jbeta primers. Assay used: immunoSEQ multiplex PCR; TCRdb lists only in-frame clones, some missing. This sample has some 160,000 clones, with nearly 80% found just once. The data stem from a study of cytomegalovirus exposure and HLA in healthy donors. The V end lost 3 bases, the J end lost 5 bases, and 10 bases lay between the germline ends. This CDR3 is 13 amino acids long. The germline V gene encodes CDR1 LNHDA and CDR2 SQIVND (reference sequence). J is TRBJ2-5 and V is TRBV19; D call uncertain. The receptor was isolated from a woman aged 25 to 39 in good health and CMV-seronegative. The sequenced material came from PBMCs. DNA for the CDR3: TGTGCCAGTAGTATGTTAACTTGGGAGACCCAGTACTTC. This codes for CASSMLTWETQYF. The whole variable domain, filled in from reference TRBV19 and TRBJ2-5, reads DGGITQSPKYLFRKEGQNVTLSCEQNLNHDAMYWYRQDPGQGLRLIYYSQIVNDFQKGDIAEGYSVSREKKESFPLTVTSAQKNPTAFYLCASSMLTWETQYFGPGTRLLVL.